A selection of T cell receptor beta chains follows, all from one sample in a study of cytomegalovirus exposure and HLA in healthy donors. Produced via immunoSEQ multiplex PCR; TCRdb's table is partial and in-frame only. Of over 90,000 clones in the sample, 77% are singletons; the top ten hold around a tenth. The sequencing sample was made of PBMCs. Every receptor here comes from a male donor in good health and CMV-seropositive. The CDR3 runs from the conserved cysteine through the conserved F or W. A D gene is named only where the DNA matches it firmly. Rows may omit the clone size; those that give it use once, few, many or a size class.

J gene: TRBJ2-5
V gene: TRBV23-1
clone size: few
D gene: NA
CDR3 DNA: TGCGCCAGCAGTCAATGGACCTTAGATAAGGGGCAGTACTTC
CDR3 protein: CASSQWTLDKGQYF

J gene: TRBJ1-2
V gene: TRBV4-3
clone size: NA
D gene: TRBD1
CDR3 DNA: TGCGCCAGCAGCCAAGATTTTGGCAGGGGGCGAGGCTACACCTTC
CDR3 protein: CASSQDFGRGRGYTF

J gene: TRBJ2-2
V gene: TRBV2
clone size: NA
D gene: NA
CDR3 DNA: TGTGCCAGCACCCTCTCCCCGGGAACGGAGGGCACCGGGGAGCTGTTTTTT
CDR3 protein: CASTLSPGTEGTGELFF

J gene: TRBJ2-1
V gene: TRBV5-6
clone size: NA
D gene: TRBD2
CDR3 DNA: TGTGCCAGCAGCTTGGGGCTAGCGGACAATGAGCAGTTCTTC
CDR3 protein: CASSLGLADNEQFF

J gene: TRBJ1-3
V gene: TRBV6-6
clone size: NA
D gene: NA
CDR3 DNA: TGTGCCAGCAGCCCGGTGAGCTCTGGAAACACCATATATTTT
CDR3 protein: CASSPVSSGNTIYF

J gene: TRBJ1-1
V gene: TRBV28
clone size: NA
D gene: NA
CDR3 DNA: TGTGCCAGCAGTTTAAACGCGGGGGGGGACACTGAAGCTTTCTTT
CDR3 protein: CASSLNAGGDTEAFF

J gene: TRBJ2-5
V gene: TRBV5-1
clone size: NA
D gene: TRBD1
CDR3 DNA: TGCGCCAGCAGGGAAGGACAGGGGGCAGGGGAGACCCAGTACTTC
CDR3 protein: CASREGQGAGETQYF

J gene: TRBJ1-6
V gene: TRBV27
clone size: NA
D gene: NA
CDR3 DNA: TGTGCCAGCAGGCCGTTAATCGGTAATTCACCCCTCCACTTT
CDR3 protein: CASRPLIGNSPLHF

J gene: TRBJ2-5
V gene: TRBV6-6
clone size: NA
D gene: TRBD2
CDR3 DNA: TGTGCCAGCAGTTACCTAGCGGGAGGAGTAGAGACCCAGTACTTC
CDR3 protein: CASSYLAGGVETQYF

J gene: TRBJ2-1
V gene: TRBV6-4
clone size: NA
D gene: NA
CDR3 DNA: TGTGCCAGCAGTGCGGCTAGCGTCCCGAATGAGCAGTTCTTC
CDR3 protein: CASSAASVPNEQFF

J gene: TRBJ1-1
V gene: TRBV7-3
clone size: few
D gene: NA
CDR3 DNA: TGTGCCAGCAGCTTAAACAGGAACACTGAAGCTTTCTTT
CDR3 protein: CASSLNRNTEAFF

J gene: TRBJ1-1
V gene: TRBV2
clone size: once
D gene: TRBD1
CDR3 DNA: TGTGCCAGCACTGATACAGGGGCCTGGGGCACTGAAGCTTTCTTT
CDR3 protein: CASTDTGAWGTEAFF

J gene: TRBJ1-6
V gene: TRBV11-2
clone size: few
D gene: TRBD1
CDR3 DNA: TGTGCCAGCAGCCCCGCGGGGACAGGATTTTCACCCCTCCACTTT
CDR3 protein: CASSPAGTGFSPLHF

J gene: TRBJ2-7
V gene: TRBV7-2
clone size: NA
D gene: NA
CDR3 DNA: TGTGCCAGCAGCTTAGCAGTGACTCCGGGCTACGAGCAGTACTTC
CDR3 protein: CASSLAVTPGYEQYF

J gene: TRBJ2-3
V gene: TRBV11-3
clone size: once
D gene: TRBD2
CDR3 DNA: TGTGCCAGCAGCTTAAGGAGCGGGGGGGGGCCAGATACGCAGTATTTT
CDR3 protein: CASSLRSGGGPDTQYF

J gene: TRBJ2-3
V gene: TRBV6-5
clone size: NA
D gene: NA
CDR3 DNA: TGTGCCAGCAGTTACTCGGCTAGCACAGATACGCAGTATTTT
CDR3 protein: CASSYSASTDTQYF

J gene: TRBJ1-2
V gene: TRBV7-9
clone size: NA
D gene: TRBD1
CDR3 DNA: TGTGCCAGCAGTCCTACAGGGGGAGATGGCTACACCTTC
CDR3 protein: CASSPTGGDGYTF

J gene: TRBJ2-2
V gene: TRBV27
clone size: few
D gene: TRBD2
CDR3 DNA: TGTGCCAGCAGTTCCCGACTAGCTTACACCGGGGAGCTGTTTTTT
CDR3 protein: CASSSRLAYTGELFF

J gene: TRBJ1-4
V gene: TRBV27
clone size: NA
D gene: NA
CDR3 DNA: TGTGCCAGCAGTAGAGCCCCTCCAACTAATGAAAAACTGTTTTTT
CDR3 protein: CASSRAPPTNEKLFF

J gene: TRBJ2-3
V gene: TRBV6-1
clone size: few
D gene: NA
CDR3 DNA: TGTGCCAGCACCGAAGGGACACACACAGATACGCAGTATTTT
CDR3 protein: CASTEGTHTDTQYF

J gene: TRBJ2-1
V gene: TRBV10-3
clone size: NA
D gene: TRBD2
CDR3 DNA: TGTGCCATCAGGCCGTCAGCGGGAGAATCCTACAATGAGCAGTTCTTC
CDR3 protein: CAIRPSAGESYNEQFF

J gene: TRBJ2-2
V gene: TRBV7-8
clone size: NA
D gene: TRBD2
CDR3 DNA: TGTGCCAGCAGCGACATCCGGTTAGCGGGAGGGCGATGGGGGAACACCGGGGAGCTGTTTTTT
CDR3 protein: CASSDIRLAGGRWGNTGELFF

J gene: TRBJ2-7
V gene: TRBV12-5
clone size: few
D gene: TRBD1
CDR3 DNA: TGTGCTAGTGGTTTGGGCCCCCGGGACAGGGAGGCCTACGAGCAGTACTTC
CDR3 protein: CASGLGPRDREAYEQYF

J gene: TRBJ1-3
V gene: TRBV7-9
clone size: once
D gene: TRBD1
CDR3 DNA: TGTGCCAATGACAGGGGGTCAGGAAACACCATATATTTT
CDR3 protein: CANDRGSGNTIYF

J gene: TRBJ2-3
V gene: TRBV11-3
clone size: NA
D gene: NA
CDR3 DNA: TGTGCCAGCAGCTTAGCACCGGCAGATACGCAGTATTTT
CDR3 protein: CASSLAPADTQYF

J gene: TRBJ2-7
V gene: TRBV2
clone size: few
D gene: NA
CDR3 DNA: TGTGCCAGCAGTGCGGTGCAGGGTGGGGATGAGGAGCAGTACTTC
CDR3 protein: CASSAVQGGDEEQYF

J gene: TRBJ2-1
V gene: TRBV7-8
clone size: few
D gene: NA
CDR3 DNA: TGTGCCAGCAGCCAAAGCTGGCGGGAGAGAGGGGGCAATGAGCAGTTCTTC
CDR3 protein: CASSQSWRERGGNEQFF

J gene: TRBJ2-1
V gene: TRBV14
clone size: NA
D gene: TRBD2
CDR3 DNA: TGTGCCAGCAGTACGGGACTATTGGGTGAGCAGTTCTTC
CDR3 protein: CASSTGLLGEQFF

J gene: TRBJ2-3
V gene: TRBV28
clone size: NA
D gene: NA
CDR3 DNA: TGTGCCAGCAGCTCCCCAAGGGCAGGAGGGACAGATACGCAGTATTTT
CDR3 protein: CASSSPRAGGTDTQYF

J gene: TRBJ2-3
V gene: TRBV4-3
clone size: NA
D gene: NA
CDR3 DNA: TGCGCCAGCAGCCAAAATCCGGGAGGCACAGATACGCAGTATTTT
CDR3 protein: CASSQNPGGTDTQYF

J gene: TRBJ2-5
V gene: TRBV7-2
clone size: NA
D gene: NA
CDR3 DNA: TGTGCCAGCAGCTTAGGGACAGCCAACAAGCAGTACTTC
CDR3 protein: CASSLGTANKQYF

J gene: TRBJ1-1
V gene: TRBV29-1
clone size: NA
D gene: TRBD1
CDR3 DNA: TGCAGCGCCAACAGGGGGCAACGGGCTGAAGCTTTCTTT
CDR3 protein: CSANRGQRAEAFF

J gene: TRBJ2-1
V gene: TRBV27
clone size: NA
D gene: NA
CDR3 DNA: TGTGCCAGCAGTTGGAAAGAGGGGGTCGCGCGCAATGAGCAGTTCTTC
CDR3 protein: CASSWKEGVARNEQFF

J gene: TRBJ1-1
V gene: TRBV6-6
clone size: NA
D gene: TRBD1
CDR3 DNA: TGTGCCAGCAGTTACTCTGACAGGGGGAGGACTGAAGCTTTCTTT
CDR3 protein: CASSYSDRGRTEAFF

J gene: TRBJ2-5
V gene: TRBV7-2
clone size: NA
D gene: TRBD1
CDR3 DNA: TGTGCCAGCAGCCGGGACAGGGGGATAGAGACCCAGTACTTC
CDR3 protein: CASSRDRGIETQYF

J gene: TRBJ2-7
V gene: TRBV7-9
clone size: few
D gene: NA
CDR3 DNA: TGTGCCAGCAGCTCACAGGGCTACGAGCAGTACTTC
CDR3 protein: CASSSQGYEQYF

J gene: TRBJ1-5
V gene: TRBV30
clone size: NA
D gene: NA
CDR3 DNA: TGTGCCTGGAGTGCCGTATCGGGCAATCAGCCCCAGCATTTT
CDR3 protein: CAWSAVSGNQPQHF

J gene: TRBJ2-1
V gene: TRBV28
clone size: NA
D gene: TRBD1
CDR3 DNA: TGTGCCAGCAGTTGGACAGGACGATACAATGAGCAGTTCTTC
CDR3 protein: CASSWTGRYNEQFF

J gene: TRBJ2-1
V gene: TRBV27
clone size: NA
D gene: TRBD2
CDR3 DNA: TGTGCCAGCAGTTTAAGAGGACTAGCGGGAGGTTTTGAGCAGTTCTTC
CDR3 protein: CASSLRGLAGGFEQFF

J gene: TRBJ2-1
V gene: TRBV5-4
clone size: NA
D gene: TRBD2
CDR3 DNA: TGTGCCAGCAGCTCTGAAGGCGGGAGGGCCCCGCGCAATGAGCAGTTCTTC
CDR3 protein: CASSSEGGRAPRNEQFF

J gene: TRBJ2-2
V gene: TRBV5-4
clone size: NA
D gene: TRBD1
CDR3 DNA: TGTGCCAGCAGCTTGAGACAGGGGGCTAATAGGGCGGGGGAGCTGTTTTTT
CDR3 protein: CASSLRQGANRAGELFF

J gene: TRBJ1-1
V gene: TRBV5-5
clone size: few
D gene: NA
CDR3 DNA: TGTGCCAGCAGCTTGGGTGGTTTCGGGACTGAAGCTTTCTTT
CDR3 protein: CASSLGGFGTEAFF

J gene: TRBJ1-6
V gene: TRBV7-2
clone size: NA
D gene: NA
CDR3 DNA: TGTGCCAGCAGCTTAGGTTCCGTGAGAAATTCACCCCTCCACTTT
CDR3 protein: CASSLGSVRNSPLHF

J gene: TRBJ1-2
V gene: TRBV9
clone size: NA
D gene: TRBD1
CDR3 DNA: TGTGCCAGCCGGGACAGAGATGGCTACACCTTC
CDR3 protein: CASRDRDGYTF

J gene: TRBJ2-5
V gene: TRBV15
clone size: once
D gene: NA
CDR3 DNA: TGTGCCACCAGCAGAGGGGCCGAAGAGACCCAGTACTTC
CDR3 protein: CATSRGAEETQYF